This T cell receptor beta chain was identified during a study of blood T cell repertoires in COVID-19. Study in general: Whether acute or convalescent, the COVID-19 samples came from the United States, Italy and Spain. The cDNA or gDNA used as material had been derived from T cells, B-cell-depleted T cells, or PBMCs.

The CDR3 length is 14 residues. Trimming removed 6 bases from V and 6 bases from J, with 19 bases in between. CDR1 is SGHDT and CDR2 is YYEEEE in the germline V gene. A single count supports this clone. As handled by the study authors: Estimation of nucleated cell counts was performed using reference gene primer amplification. TCRdb keeps only in-frame clones here, not all; method: immunoSEQ multiplex PCR. V, J and clone size were drawn from that table, and D and trimming were deduced from the DNA. Of roughly 43,000 clones in the sample, 87% were seen once. The source is a human donor in a cohort sampled during active COVID-19. Source material: peripheral blood. The chain is built from TRBV5-6 and TRBJ2-7; the D gene is possibly TRBD1 (6 bases). For the CDR3, the DNA is TGTGCCAGCAAACTGGACAGTGCCTCATCCGAGCAGTACTTC. It yields the protein CASKLDSASSEQYF. Looking up the rest from reference TRBV5-6 and TRBJ2-7 gives the full variable domain: DAGVTQSPTHLIKTRGQQVTLRCSPKSGHDTVSWYQQALGQGPQFIFQYYEEEERQRGNFPDRFSGHQFPNYSSELNVNALLLGDSALYLCASKLDSASSEQYFGPGTRLTVT.